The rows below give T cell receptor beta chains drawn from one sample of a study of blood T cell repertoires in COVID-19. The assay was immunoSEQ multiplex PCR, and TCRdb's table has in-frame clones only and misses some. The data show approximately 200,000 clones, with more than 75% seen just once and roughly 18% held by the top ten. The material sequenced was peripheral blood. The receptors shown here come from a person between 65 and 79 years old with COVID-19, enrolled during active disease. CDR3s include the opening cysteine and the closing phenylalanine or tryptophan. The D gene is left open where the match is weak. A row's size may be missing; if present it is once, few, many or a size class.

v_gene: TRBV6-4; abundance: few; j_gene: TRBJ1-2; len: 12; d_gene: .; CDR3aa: CASSDFLCGYTF; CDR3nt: TGTGCCAGCAGTGACTTTCTATGCGGCTACACCTTC
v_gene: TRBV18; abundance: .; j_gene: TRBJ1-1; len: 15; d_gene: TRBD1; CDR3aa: CASSQTTGKNTEAFF; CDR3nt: TGTGCCAGCTCACAAACGACAGGGAAGAACACTGAAGCTTTCTTT
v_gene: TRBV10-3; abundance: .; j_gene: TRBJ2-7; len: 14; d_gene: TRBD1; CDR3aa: CAISDGTASYEQYF; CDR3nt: TGTGCCATCAGTGACGGGACAGCTTCCTACGAGCAGTACTTC
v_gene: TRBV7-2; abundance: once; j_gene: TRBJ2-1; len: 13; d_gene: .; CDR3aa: CASSFEPNRVAFF; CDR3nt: TGTGCCAGCAGCTTTGAGCCAAACAGGGTAGCGTTCTTC
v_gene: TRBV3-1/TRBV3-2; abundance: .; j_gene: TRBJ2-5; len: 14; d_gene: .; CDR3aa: CASSQDAAGETQYF; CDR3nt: TGTGCCAGCAGCCAAGATGCTGCGGGAGAGACCCAGTACTTC
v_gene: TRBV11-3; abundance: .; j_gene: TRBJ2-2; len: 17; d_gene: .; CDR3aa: CASSLRPGGLYTGELFF; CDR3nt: TGTGCCAGCAGCTTAAGGCCGGGTGGCCTGTACACCGGGGAGCTGTTTTTT
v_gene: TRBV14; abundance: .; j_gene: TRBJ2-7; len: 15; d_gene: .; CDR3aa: CASSQDRGSFGEQYF; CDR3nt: TGTGCCAGCAGCCAAGATCGGGGAAGCTTCGGCGAGCAGTACTTC
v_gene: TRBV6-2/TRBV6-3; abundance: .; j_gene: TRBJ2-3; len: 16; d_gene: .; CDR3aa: CASSYLGGGLTDTQYF; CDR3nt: TGTGCCAGCAGTTACCTGGGGGGGGGCCTGACAGATACGCAGTATTTT
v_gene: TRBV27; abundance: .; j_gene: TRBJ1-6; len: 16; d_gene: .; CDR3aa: CASSPSPGQANSPLHF; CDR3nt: TGTGCCAGCAGCCCCTCCCCCGGACAAGCTAATTCACCCCTCCACTTT
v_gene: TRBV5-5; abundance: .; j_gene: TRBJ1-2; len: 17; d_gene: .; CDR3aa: CASSLAGGNPWGYGYTF; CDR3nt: TGTGCCAGCAGCTTGGCCGGAGGGAACCCATGGGGCTATGGCTACACCTTC
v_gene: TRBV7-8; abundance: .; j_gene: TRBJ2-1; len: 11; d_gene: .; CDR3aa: CASSSVGEQFF; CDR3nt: TGTGCCAGCAGCTCGGTTGGTGAGCAGTTCTTC
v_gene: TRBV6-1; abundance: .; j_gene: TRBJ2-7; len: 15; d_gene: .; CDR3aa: CASSEAWVGDYEQYF; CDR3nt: TGTGCCAGCAGTGAAGCGTGGGTCGGGGACTACGAGCAGTACTTC
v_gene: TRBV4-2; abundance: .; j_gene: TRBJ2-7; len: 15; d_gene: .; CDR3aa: CASSQDTGGENEQYF; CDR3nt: TGTGCCAGCAGCCAAGACACAGGGGGGGAAAACGAGCAGTACTTC
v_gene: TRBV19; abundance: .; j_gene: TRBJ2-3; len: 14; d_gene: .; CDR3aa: CASSTAGVADTQYF; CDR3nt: TGTGCCAGTAGTACGGCAGGGGTGGCAGATACGCAGTATTTT
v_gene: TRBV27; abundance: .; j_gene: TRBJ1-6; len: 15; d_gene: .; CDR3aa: CASSFGSGINSPLHF; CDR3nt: TGTGCCAGCAGTTTTGGGTCAGGGATTAATTCACCCCTCCACTTT
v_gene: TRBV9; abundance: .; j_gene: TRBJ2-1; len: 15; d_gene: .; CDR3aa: CASSVVPEADREQFF; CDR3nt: TGTGCCAGCAGCGTAGTTCCCGAGGCTGACAGGGAGCAGTTCTTC
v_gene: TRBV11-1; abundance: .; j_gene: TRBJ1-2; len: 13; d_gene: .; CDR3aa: CASSLQGLYGYTF; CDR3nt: TGTGCCAGCAGTTTACAGGGACTATATGGCTACACCTTC
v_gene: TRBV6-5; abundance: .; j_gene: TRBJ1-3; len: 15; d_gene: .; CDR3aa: CAVRVWASSGNTIYF; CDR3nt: TGTGCCGTCCGAGTCTGGGCCAGCTCTGGAAACACCATATATTTT
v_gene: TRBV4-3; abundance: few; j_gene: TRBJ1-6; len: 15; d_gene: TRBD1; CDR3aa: CASSQKQGNNSPLHF; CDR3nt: TGCGCCAGCAGCCAAAAACAGGGGAATAATTCACCCCTCCACTTT
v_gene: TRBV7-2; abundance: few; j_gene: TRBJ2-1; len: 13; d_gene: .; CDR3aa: CASSQDTYNEQFF; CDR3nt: TGTGCCAGCAGCCAGGACACGTACAATGAGCAGTTCTTC
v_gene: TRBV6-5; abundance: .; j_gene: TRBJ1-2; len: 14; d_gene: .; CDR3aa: CASSQAGTNYGYTF; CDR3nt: TGTGCCAGCAGCCAGGCTGGAACTAACTATGGCTACACCTTC
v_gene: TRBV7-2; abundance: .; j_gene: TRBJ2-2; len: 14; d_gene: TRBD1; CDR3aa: CASRDRSNTGELFF; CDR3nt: TGTGCCAGCCGGGACAGATCGAACACCGGGGAGCTGTTTTTT
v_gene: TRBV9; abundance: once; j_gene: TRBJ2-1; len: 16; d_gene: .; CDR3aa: CASSALGTDSGSEQFF; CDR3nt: TGTGCCAGCAGCGCCCTCGGGACAGACTCCGGGAGTGAGCAGTTCTTC
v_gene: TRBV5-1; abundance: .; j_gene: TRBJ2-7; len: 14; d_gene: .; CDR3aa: CASSLEPANGVQYF; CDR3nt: TGCGCCAGCAGCTTGGAGCCGGCAAACGGGGTTCAGTACTTC